The 19 T cell receptor beta chains below were found in one sample sequenced in a study of cytomegalovirus exposure and HLA in healthy donors. Primers included in the PCR were 60 Vbeta and 13 Jbeta primers. Produced via immunoSEQ multiplex PCR; TCRdb's table is partial and in-frame only. The data hold about 130,000 clones, with less than 85% observed a single time. Sequenced: PBMCs. Receptors were obtained from a woman aged 60-75 years in good health and CMV-seropositive.

The rearrangement links TRBV7-8 to TRBJ2-1; TRBD1 matches 7 bases. The CDR3 is made up of 15 amino acids. Germline CDR1 reads SGHVS; CDR2 reads FQNEAQ. Unmatched junction bases numbered 10, after V lost 5 bases and J lost 6 bases. The CDR3 region has the DNA TGTGCCAGCAGCCGAGACAGGGTAGAGGGCAATGAGCAGTTCTTC. Translated: CASSRDRVEGNEQFF.

The chain has TRBV18 and TRBJ1-2, with TRBD1 matching 11 bases. The V segment lost 6 bases and the J segment 6 bases; nucleotides outside the gene matches: 9. In germline, CDR1 is KGHSH, CDR2 LQKENI. This CDR3 comprises 15 residues. The CDR3 loop is CASSPGTGGYDGYTF. In DNA form, the CDR3 reads TGTGCCAGCTCCCCCGGGACAGGGGGATACGATGGCTACACCTTC.

The V call is TRBV5-1, the J call TRBJ2-3; 9 positions agree with TRBD2. This CDR3 region has 16 residues. Germline CDR1 reads SGHRS; CDR2 reads YFSETQ. Trimming removed 4 bases from V and 1 base from J; junction bases left unmatched: 7. As DNA, the CDR3 is TGCGCCAGCAGCCTAGAGACTAGCGGAGGCACAGATACGCAGTATTTT. Encoded protein: CASSLETSGGTDTQYF.

The chain is built from TRBV18 and TRBJ2-7; 7 nucleotides match TRBD1. This CDR3 is 14 amino acids long. In germline, CDR1 is KGHSH, CDR2 LQKENI. Losses at the gene ends were 4 bases for V and 2 bases for J; bases not matched to a gene: 5. Written as DNA, the CDR3 is TGTGCCAGCTCACGCGCCGGGACAGCCTACGAGCAGTACTTC. Amino acids: CASSRAGTAYEQYF.

The rearrangement links TRBV28 to TRBJ2-7; 10 bases match TRBD1. The CDR3 has 15 amino acids. V lost 5 bases to trimming and J lost 1 base; unmatched junction nucleotides: 5. The germline V gene has CDR1 MDHEN and CDR2 SYDVKM. The CDR3 DNA reads as TGTGCCAGCAGTATATCGGGACAGGGGTCCTACGAGCAGTACTTC. It specifies CASSISGQGSYEQYF.

This clone has just a few counts. The gene calls are TRBV4-1 and TRBJ2-2, with TRBD1 identical over 7 bases. Per the germline V gene, CDR1 is MGHRA and CDR2 is YSYEKL. V shed 1 base, J shed 4 bases, and the junction held 6 bases outside the gene matches. The CDR3 spans 16 residues. In nucleotides, the CDR3 is TGCGCCAGCAGCCAAGGCCGACAGGGTATCACCGGGGAGCTGTTTTTT. Residues: CASSQGRQGITGELFF.

This chain uses TRBV4-2 with TRBJ2-1, with 9 nucleotides matching TRBD2. V lost 0 bases to trimming and J lost 4 bases; unmatched junction nucleotides: 4. This CDR3 comprises 16 residues. Germline V gene data show CDR1 as LGHNA and CDR2 as YNFKEQ. CDR3 residues: CASSQEASGAYNEQFF. The CDR3 nucleotides are TGTGCCAGCAGCCAAGAGGCTAGCGGGGCTTACAATGAGCAGTTCTTC.

This clone has only a few counts. This chain links TRBV10-3 with TRBJ2-3; the match to TRBD2 covers 9 bases. Germline V CDR1 and CDR2: ENHRY, SYGVKD. V gave up 6 bases and J gave up 2 bases; unmatched junction bases: 6. CDR3 length: 15 amino acids. CDR3: CAIRDLAGNTDTQYF. DNA for the CDR3: TGTGCCATCAGGGATCTAGCGGGAAACACAGATACGCAGTATTTT.

In this sample, this clone turned up once. The chain is built from TRBV4-1 and TRBJ2-1; D may be TRBD2 (5 bases). Trimming cost V 0 bases and J 0 bases, with 9 bases left between them. The germline gives CDR1 MGHRA, CDR2 YSYEKL. CDR3 length: 16 residues. CDR3 bases: TGCGCCAGCAGCCAAGACCCTAGCACCTCCTACAATGAGCAGTTCTTC. Protein: CASSQDPSTSYNEQFF.

CDR3 DNA: TGTGCCAGCAGCTGGATAGCGGGAGGGCCCTTCACCGGGGAGCTGTTTTTT. It encodes CASSWIAGGPFTGELFF. The chain uses TRBV5-4 and TRBJ2-2; 11 positions agree with TRBD2. V lost 3 bases, J lost 4 bases, and 8 bases stayed unmatched. The CDR3 sequence is 17 residues long. Germline loops: CDR1 SGHNT, CDR2 YYREEE (reference sequence).

This chain uses TRBV5-6 with TRBJ2-7; tentative D call: TRBD2 (5 bases). The CDR3 consists of 13 residues. Germline assignment: CDR1 SGHDT and CDR2 YYEEEE. The V end lost 4 bases, the J end lost 11 bases, and 19 bases lay between the germline ends. DNA of the CDR3: TGTGCCAGCAGCCCCTTTATGGCAGAACTAGAGTACTTC. Protein: CASSPFMAELEYF.

CDR3 coding DNA: TGTGCCAGCAGCTTAACTAGCGGGAGAGTGGGGGAGACCCAGTACTTC. Its translation is CASSLTSGRVGETQYF. This chain joins TRBV7-9 and TRBJ2-5, with 11 positions matching TRBD2. Trimming at V came to 2 bases and at J to 5 bases, leaving 7 bases not matched to a gene. CDR3 length: 16 residues. From germline, CDR1 is SEHNR and CDR2 FQNEAQ (reference sequence).

The chain employs TRBV5-6 and TRBJ2-1, with TRBD2 as a possible D gene (5 bases). The V gene's germline CDR1 is SGHDT and CDR2 YYEEEE. The V end lost 3 bases, the J end lost 0 bases, and 10 bases lay between the germline ends. The CDR3 length is 15 residues. The CDR3, as DNA: TGTGCCAGCAGCTCGGACTTAAGCTCCTACAATGAGCAGTTCTTC. It yields the protein CASSSDLSSYNEQFF.

The chain couples TRBV15 to TRBJ2-7; 10 bases agree with TRBD2. Looked up from germline, CDR1 is LNHNV and CDR2 is YYDKDF (reference sequence). The CDR3 is 15 amino acids. With 5 bases clipped from V and 5 bases from J, the junction kept 9 bases outside the gene matches. CDR3 DNA: TGTGCCACCAGCTACCCCCTAGCGGGAGCTAACGAGCAGTACTTC. Translation: CATSYPLAGANEQYF.

The chain is built from TRBV2 and TRBJ2-7, with TRBD2 matching over 14 bases. CDR3 length: 17 residues. CDR1 SNHLY and CDR2 FYNNEI come from the germline V gene. The V segment lost 9 bases and the J segment 4 bases; nucleotides outside the gene matches: 14. CDR3 sequence (DNA): TGTGCCAGTTTTAGAGGGGGGACTAGCGGGAGCATGTACGAGCAGTACTTC. Translated, it gives CASFRGGTSGSMYEQYF.

This clone was counted a few times. The genes are TRBV15 and TRBJ2-1, with D perhaps matching TRBD1 (6 bases). V was trimmed by 0 bases and J by 4 bases, leaving 16 bases between them. The germline V gene has CDR1 LNHNV and CDR2 YYDKDF (reference sequence). CDR3 length: 17 residues. The CDR3 spells CATSREGAALGYNEQFF. Written as DNA, the CDR3 is TGTGCCACCAGCAGAGAGGGGGCAGCGTTGGGGTACAATGAGCAGTTCTTC.

The chain is built from TRBV11-1 and TRBJ2-6; TRBD2 matches at 7 bases. The germline V gene encodes CDR1 SGHAT and CDR2 FQDESV (reference sequence). This CDR3 region has 16 residues. The V gene end was trimmed by 4 bases and the J gene end by 2 bases; junction bases not matched to a gene: 5. The CDR3 is CASSSWGGTGANVLTF. CDR3 nucleotides: TGTGCCAGCAGCTCCTGGGGGGGGACTGGGGCCAACGTCCTGACTTTC.

The chain recombines TRBV6-1 with TRBJ2-1; the match to TRBD2 covers 9 bases. The germline V gene encodes CDR1 MNHNS and CDR2 SASEGT. V trimming: 4 bases; J trimming: 8 bases; junction bases outside the gene matches: 6. The CDR3 runs to 14 residues. CDR3 sequence: CASSVAGGMDEQFF. CDR3 bases: TGTGCCAGCAGTGTGGCGGGAGGGATGGATGAGCAGTTCTTC.

This clone occurred a few times. The CDR3 sequence is CSVYDRGRTEYGYTF. Here the CDR3 DNA reads TGCAGCGTTTACGACAGGGGGCGCACGGAATATGGCTACACCTTC. This rearrangement joins TRBV29-1 to TRBJ1-2; 10 bases are a match to TRBD1. The CDR3 consists of 15 residues. Unmatched junction bases numbered 11, after V lost 5 bases and J lost 5 bases. Germline CDR1 SQVTM, CDR2 ANQGSEA.